This T cell receptor (beta chain) derives from a study of blood T cell repertoires in COVID-19. As for the study in general: Samples of COVID-19 (acute and convalescent) were obtained from the United States, Italy and Spain. The analysed material was cDNA or gDNA that came from T cells, B-cell-depleted T cells, or PBMCs.

The CDR3 extends over 17 amino acids. Trimming cost V 2 bases and J 0 bases; bases outside gene matches: 6. The V gene's germline CDR1 is LGHDT and CDR2 YNNKEL (reference sequence). As handled by the study authors: Amplification of reference gene primers was used by the study to estimate nucleated cell counts. TCRdb keeps only in-frame clones here, not all; method: immunoSEQ multiplex PCR. V and J calls and clone size are given by that table; D and trimming were obtained from the DNA. The data show around 380,000 clones, roughly 77% seen once. The receptor's source is a human donor with acute or convalescent COVID-19. The donor label of this sample is uncertain. The material sequenced was peripheral blood. This chain joins TRBV3-1 (or the pseudogene TRBV3-2) and TRBJ2-3, with TRBD2 matching 9 bases. The CDR3 coding sequence is TGTGCCAGCAGCCAATGGGCGAGCGGGGGGAGCACAGATACGCAGTATTTT. Translation: CASSQWASGGSTDTQYF.